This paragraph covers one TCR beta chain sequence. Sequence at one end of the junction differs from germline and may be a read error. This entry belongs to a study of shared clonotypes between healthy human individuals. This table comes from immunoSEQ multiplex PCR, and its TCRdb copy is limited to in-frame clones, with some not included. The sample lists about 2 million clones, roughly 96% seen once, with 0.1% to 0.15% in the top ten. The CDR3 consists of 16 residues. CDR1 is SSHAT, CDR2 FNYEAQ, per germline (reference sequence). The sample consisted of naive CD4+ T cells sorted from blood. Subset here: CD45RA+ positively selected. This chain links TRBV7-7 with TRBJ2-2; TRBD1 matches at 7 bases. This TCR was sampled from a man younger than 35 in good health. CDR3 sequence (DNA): TGTGCTAGCAAGGGGCTCGGACAGGTCGACACCGGGGAGCTGTTTTTT. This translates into CASKGLGQVDTGELFF.